Below are 28 T cell receptor beta chains sequenced from a single sample in a study of T cell responses to AZD1222 COVID-19 vaccine. TCRdb's table, derived via immunoSEQ multiplex PCR, lists solely in-frame clones and lacks some. The repertoire holds about 120,000 clones, with around nine tenths as singletons. This specimen consisted of peripheral blood, obtained on day 0 of AZD1222 vaccination. These receptors were collected from an adult in good health.

The V gene is TRBV3-1 (or the pseudogene TRBV3-2), the J gene TRBJ2-1; D is uncertain. From germline, CDR1 is LGHDT and CDR2 YNNKEL (reference sequence). This CDR3 is 16 amino acids long. With 5 bases removed from V and 1 base from J, the gap between germline ends came to 15 bases. The CDR3 here is CASSSSSARSYNEQFF. CDR3 in DNA: TGTGCCAGCAGCTCCAGTTCCGCCAGGTCCTACAATGAGCAGTTCTTC.

The J gene is TRBJ1-4, the V gene TRBV19, with TRBD1 as a possible D gene (6 bases). The CDR3 runs 14 residues. V was shortened by 7 bases and J by 3 bases, with 12 bases between the two germline ends. Germline CDR1 reads LNHDA; CDR2 reads SQIVND (reference sequence). CDR3 loop: CASTRAGANEKLFF. CDR3 DNA sequence: TGTGCCAGTACTCGGGCAGGGGCTAATGAAAAACTGTTTTTT.

The chain is built from TRBV29-1 and TRBJ1-2; D might be TRBD1 (6 bases). Germline V gene data show CDR1 as SQVTM and CDR2 as ANQGSEA. The V and J ends lost 8 bases and 4 bases respectively, with 20 bases between them. This CDR3 comprises 14 residues. CDR3 in amino acids: CSFSPDSPVYGYTF. CDR3 nucleotides: TGCAGCTTTTCCCCGGACAGCCCCGTCTATGGCTACACCTTC.

This clone was counted a single time. The chain couples TRBV19 to TRBJ1-5; 9 bases line up with TRBD1. Germline-derived CDR1 and CDR2 are LNHDA and SQIVND (reference sequence). The V and J ends lost 8 bases and 6 bases, in that order; junction bases with no gene match: 8. This CDR3 region has 14 residues. The DNA of the CDR3 is TGTGCCAGTCGCAACGGACAGGGGTTTCAGCCCCAGCATTTT. It codes for CASRNGQGFQPQHF.

This chain joins TRBV18 and TRBJ2-5; 8 nucleotides align to TRBD1. V lost 6 bases to trimming and J lost 7 bases; unmatched junction nucleotides: 10. This CDR3 is built from 14 residues. CDR1 and CDR2 from the germline V gene are KGHSH and LQKENI. The CDR3 reads CASSFIGQGGTQYF. The CDR3 DNA reads TGTGCCAGCTCTTTCATTGGACAGGGTGGGACCCAGTACTTC.

This CDR3 is CACRDLSSYNSPLHF. DNA of the CDR3: TGTGCCTGTCGGGACCTCAGCTCCTATAATTCACCCCTCCACTTT. The chain links TRBV30 to TRBJ1-6; D might be TRBD1 (5 bases). The CDR3 is 15 residues long. Germline V gene lookup returns CDR1 GTSNPN and CDR2 SVGIG (reference sequence). V gave up 6 bases and J gave up 0 bases, with 12 bases separating them.

The V call is TRBV19, the J call TRBJ1-2; 8 bases are a match to TRBD1. Germline CDR1 reads LNHDA; CDR2 reads SQIVND (reference sequence). V was clipped by 6 bases and J by 0 bases; unmatched bases: 0. CDR3 length: 13 amino acids. CDR3 amino acids: CASRDRANYGYTF. For the CDR3, the DNA is TGTGCCAGTAGGGACAGGGCTAACTATGGCTACACCTTC.

The V gene is TRBV6-1, the J gene TRBJ2-7, with a tentative D call TRBD1 (5 bases). The V end lost 3 bases, the J end lost 2 bases, and 11 bases lay between the germline ends. CDR1 is MNHNS, CDR2 SASEGT, per germline. CDR3 length: 14 residues. CDR3 residues: CASSDGQGPYEQYF. CDR3 bases: TGTGCCAGCAGTGATGGGCAGGGCCCCTACGAGCAGTACTTC.

V usage is TRBV19 and J usage is TRBJ1-1; tentative D call: TRBD1 (6 bases). V dropped 4 bases and J dropped 5 bases, with 11 bases sitting between them. CDR1 is LNHDA, CDR2 SQIVND, per germline (reference sequence). There are 13 residues in the CDR3. Written as DNA, the CDR3 is TGTGCCAGTAGTACCAAGAGGGGGACTGAAGCTTTCTTT. This sequence encodes CASSTKRGTEAFF.

This clone was seen once. The chain has TRBV5-1 and TRBJ2-1; TRBD2 aligns across 8 bases. CDR3 length: 15 amino acids. Germline V gene lookup returns CDR1 SGHRS and CDR2 YFSETQ. J gave up 7 bases and V 2 bases, and 8 bases lay outside the gene matches. Here the CDR3 DNA reads TGCGCCAGCAGCTTAGGAGCGGGAGAGGGGAATGAGCAGTTCTTC. As protein: CASSLGAGEGNEQFF.

The rearrangement uses TRBV5-1 and TRBJ1-2; D is unresolved. The ends were cut back, 0 bases at V and 5 bases at J, with 5 bases in the middle. This CDR3 is built from 12 residues. Germline CDR1 reads SGHRS; CDR2 reads YFSETQ. The CDR3 DNA reads TGCGCCAGCAGCTTGGCGGATTATGGCTACACCTTC. Its protein product is CASSLADYGYTF.

The J gene is TRBJ1-3, the V gene TRBV28, with 12 bases aligning to TRBD1. CDR1 MDHEN and CDR2 SYDVKM come from the germline V gene. The CDR3 covers 16 residues. Trimming removed 6 bases from V and 4 bases from J; junction bases left unmatched: 7. DNA of the CDR3: TGTGCCAGCAGCCCGGGACAGGGGGCCTCCGGAAACACCATATATTTT. Protein sequence: CASSPGQGASGNTIYF.

This clone appeared a single time. The CDR3 is CATSIRRGGTEAFF. CDR3 in DNA: TGTGCCACCAGCATTCGCCGTGGGGGCACTGAAGCTTTCTTT. The gene calls are TRBV15 and TRBJ1-1, with D maybe TRBD1 (5 bases). The germline V and J ends were trimmed by 4 bases and 4 bases, with 13 bases remaining between them. This CDR3 is 14 amino acids long. The germline V gene encodes CDR1 LNHNV and CDR2 YYDKDF (reference sequence).

The rearrangement joins TRBV5-1 to TRBJ1-4; perhaps TRBD1 as D (5 bases). CDR3 length equals 14 residues. The germline V gene encodes CDR1 SGHRS and CDR2 YFSETQ. V lost 0 bases, J lost 7 bases, and 10 bases lay in between. The CDR3 protein is CASSLAGSGEKLFF. The CDR3 nucleotides read TGCGCCAGCAGCTTGGCAGGGAGCGGTGAAAAACTGTTTTTT. Variable domain in full (rest from reference TRBV5-1 and TRBJ1-4): KAGVTQTPRYLIKTRGQQVTLSCSPISGHRSVSWYQQTPGQGLQFLFEYFSETQRNKGNFPGRFSGRQFSNSRSEMNVSTLELGDSALYLCASSLAGSGEKLFFGSGTQLSVL.

This chain joins TRBV6-6 and TRBJ1-1; D gene unclear. Germline assignment: CDR1 MNHNY and CDR2 SVGAGI (reference sequence). Trimming shortened V by 2 bases and J by 0 bases, and 10 bases separated the two germline ends. The CDR3 is made up of 15 amino acids. The CDR3 sequence: CASSYDGSMNTEAFF. In nucleotides, the CDR3 is TGTGCCAGCAGTTACGATGGGAGCATGAACACTGAAGCTTTCTTT.

The rearrangement joins TRBV7-2 to TRBJ2-4; the D gene is possibly TRBD2 (6 bases). The CDR3 totals 12 residues. V lost 3 bases and J lost 10, with 10 bases in between. The germline V gene encodes CDR1 SGHTA and CDR2 FQGNSA. CDR3: CASSLGLTIQYF. The CDR3 DNA reads as TGTGCCAGCAGCTTGGGACTTACGATTCAGTACTTC. The full variable domain, completed using reference TRBV7-2 and TRBJ2-4, is GAGVSQSPSNKVTEKGKDVELRCDPISGHTALYWYRQSLGQGLEFLIYFQGNSAPDKSGLPSDRFSAERTGGSVSTLTIQRTQQEDSAVYLCASSLGLTIQYFGAGTRLSVL.

This chain links TRBV10-3 with TRBJ1-5; TRBD1 matches at 7 bases. This CDR3 region has 15 residues. CDR1 and CDR2 (germline): ENHRY, SYGVKD. V lost 5 bases to trimming and J lost 0 bases; unmatched junction nucleotides: 4. The CDR3 loop is CAISQGEDSNQPQHF. The CDR3 DNA sequence: TGTGCCATCAGTCAGGGGGAGGATAGCAATCAGCCCCAGCATTTT.

This chain connects TRBV28 to TRBJ1-5, with D possibly matching TRBD1 (6 bases). Between the trimmed V and J ends, which lost 5 bases and 0 bases, there was a span of 11 bases. This CDR3 comprises 15 residues. The germline CDR1 and CDR2 sequences are MDHEN and SYDVKM. The CDR3, as DNA: TGTGCCAGCAGTCCTGACAGGAATAGCAATCAGCCCCAGCATTTT. Encoded protein: CASSPDRNSNQPQHF.

This clone was observed a single time. The chain has TRBV25-1 and TRBJ2-5; the match to TRBD2 covers 10 bases. V gave up 2 bases and J gave up 3 bases; unmatched junction bases: 9. The CDR3 consists of 17 residues. The V gene's germline CDR1 is MGHDK and CDR2 SYGVNS. The CDR3 DNA reads TGTGCCAGCAGTGAAAGAGGGACTAGCGCGACCAAAGAGACCCAGTACTTC. This sequence encodes CASSERGTSATKETQYF.

The chain carries TRBV5-4 and TRBJ1-2, with a possible D match to TRBD1 (5 bases). In germline, CDR1 is SGHNT, CDR2 YYREEE (reference sequence). Trimming left V 6 bases short and J 0 bases short, with 12 bases between. The CDR3 loop spans 14 amino acids. CDR3 in DNA: TGTGCCAGCACTCAACAGGCCCCTAACTATGGCTACACCTTC. As protein: CASTQQAPNYGYTF.

The chain is built from TRBV4-1 and TRBJ2-3; TRBD2 matches at 9 bases. From germline, CDR1 is MGHRA and CDR2 YSYEKL. Trimming at V came to 3 bases and at J to 2 bases, leaving 12 bases not matched to a gene. This CDR3 is built from 18 residues. This chain's CDR3 is CASSQGRGLATLTDTQYF. CDR3 DNA: TGCGCCAGCAGCCAGGGGCGGGGACTAGCCACTCTCACAGATACGCAGTATTTT.

This clone was observed a single time. The chain employs TRBV5-6 and TRBJ1-6; the D gene is possibly TRBD1 (6 bases). The CDR3 extends over 14 amino acids. Germline-derived CDR1 and CDR2 are SGHDT and YYEEEE. V lost 2 bases to trimming and J lost 7 bases, with 10 bases between them. Here the CDR3 reads CASSLQGWNSPLHF. The CDR3 region has the DNA TGTGCCAGCAGCTTACAGGGATGGAATTCACCCCTCCACTTT. Filled out from reference TRBV5-6 and TRBJ1-6, the complete variable domain reads DAGVTQSPTHLIKTRGQQVTLRCSPKSGHDTVSWYQQALGQGPQFIFQYYEEEERQRGNFPDRFSGHQFPNYSSELNVNALLLGDSALYLCASSLQGWNSPLHFGNGTRLTVT.

The gene calls are TRBV5-1 and TRBJ2-3; no clear D. Trimming took off 6 bases at V and 1 base at J, with 9 bases between the two ends. The germline gives CDR1 SGHRS, CDR2 YFSETQ. This CDR3 is 13 amino acids long. CDR3 bases: TGCGCCAGCACCGCAGGAGGCACAGATACGCAGTATTTT. Amino acid sequence: CASTAGGTDTQYF.

The CDR3 loop is CASSRSGSETQYF. Here the CDR3 DNA reads TGTGCCAGCAGCCGTAGCGGGAGTGAGACCCAGTACTTC. The rearrangement uses TRBV7-3 and TRBJ2-5; 9 nucleotides match TRBD2. Trimming took 5 bases from V and 5 from J; bases not matched to a gene: 3. The CDR3 sequence is 13 residues long. The V gene's germline CDR1 is SGHTA and CDR2 FQGTGA. The whole variable domain, filled in from reference TRBV7-3 and TRBJ2-5, reads GAGVSQTPSNKVTEKGKYVELRCDPISGHTALYWYRQSLGQGPEFLIYFQGTGAADDSGLPNDRFFAVRPEGSVSTLKIQRTERGDSAVYLCASSRSGSETQYFGPGTRLLVL.

This chain links TRBV30 with TRBJ1-1; the D is unclear. The V end was cut by 3 bases, the J end by 1 base, with 12 bases between. The CDR3 sequence is 14 residues long. The germline CDR1 and CDR2 sequences are GTSNPN and SVGIG (reference sequence). CDR3 sequence: CAWSTPWGNTEAFF. DNA for the CDR3: TGTGCCTGGAGCACGCCTTGGGGGAACACTGAAGCTTTCTTT.

This chain joins TRBV5-8 and TRBJ1-1; D perhaps matches TRBD1 (5 bases). Trimming left V 4 bases short and J 6 bases short, with 13 bases between. This CDR3 has 13 amino acids. Germline CDR1 and CDR2: SGHTS and YDEGEE. The CDR3 spells CASSLGRRAEAFF. DNA of the CDR3: TGTGCCAGCAGCCTGGGGCGGCGGGCTGAAGCTTTCTTT.

The rearrangement joins TRBV19 to TRBJ2-1, with TRBD2 identical over 8 bases. Germline trimming cut 5 bases from V and 5 bases from J; bases unmatched to any gene: 17. Germline V CDR1 and CDR2: LNHDA, SQIVND (reference sequence). The CDR3 is 18 amino acids. The CDR3 DNA sequence: TGTGCCAGTAGTTCAGGTAGCGGGACGACGAACCTCCACAATGAGCAGTTCTTC. It is translated as CASSSGSGTTNLHNEQFF.

The J gene is TRBJ1-5, the V gene TRBV5-8; 7 nucleotides match TRBD1. Germline trimming cut 3 bases from V and 2 bases from J; bases unmatched to any gene: 2. The CDR3 loop spans 14 amino acids. Germline V lookup: CDR1 SGHTS, CDR2 YDEGEE. This CDR3 is CASSSGQGNQPQHF. In nucleotides, the CDR3 is TGTGCCAGCAGCTCCGGACAGGGCAATCAGCCCCAGCATTTT.